This paragraph reports one TCR beta chain. Its target is not known. This entry belongs to a study of cytomegalovirus exposure and HLA in healthy donors. Study-wide context: An early data release held tens of millions of unique TCRs from HLA-typed donors.

The CDR3 is made up of 13 amino acids. Germline V gives CDR1 SGHTA, CDR2 FQGTGA. The trim removed 5 bases at V and 3 bases at J, leaving 2 bases unmatched. 60 Vbeta and 13 Jbeta primers were used in PCR. Assay used: immunoSEQ multiplex PCR; TCRdb lists only in-frame clones, some missing. The sample contains about 120,000 clones, 75% to 85% of which appear only once. Whole-study findings and limits: Later examination showed HLA-associated TCR beta chains had greater clonal expansion than equally common others. Follow-up analysis seemed to connect common viral pathogens with several of the most significant clusters identified.

The TCR sequence derives from a man aged 30 to 45 in good health and CMV-seronegative. The rearrangement uses TRBV7-3 and TRBJ2-5; 8 bases are shared with TRBD1. The sequenced sample was PBMCs. The CDR3 loop is CASSPQGEETQYF. The CDR3 region has the DNA TGTGCCAGCAGCCCACAGGGGGAAGAGACCCAGTACTTC. Supplemented by reference TRBV7-3 and TRBJ2-5, the full variable domain reads GAGVSQTPSNKVTEKGKYVELRCDPISGHTALYWYRQSLGQGPEFLIYFQGTGAADDSGLPNDRFFAVRPEGSVSTLKIQRTERGDSAVYLCASSPQGEETQYFGPGTRLLVL.